The 13 T cell receptor beta chains reported below all come from one sample, sequenced in a study of tumor-infiltrating lymphocytes in localized non-small cell lung cancer. Only in-frame clones appear in the TCRdb table, and some are missing; sequencing was by immunoSEQ multiplex PCR. The table lists 7,000 to 8,500 clones, roughly 58% of them singletons, with 10% to 15% in the top ten. The material sequenced was lung tumor tissue. The source is a human donor with non-small cell lung cancer.

J is TRBJ1-5 and V is TRBV25-1; no reliable D call. In germline, CDR1 is MGHDK, CDR2 SYGVNS. The CDR3 runs 12 residues. Between the trimmed V and J ends, which lost 3 bases and 8 bases, there was a span of 8 bases. The CDR3 region has the DNA TGTGCCAGCAGTGAGCTCGGGGAGCCCCAGCATTTT. Translated, it gives CASSELGEPQHF.

The V call is TRBV5-4, the J call TRBJ2-1; D is perhaps TRBD2 (6 bases). This CDR3 contains 16 residues. CDR1 SGHNT and CDR2 YYREEE come from the germline V gene (reference sequence). Between the trimmed V and J ends, which lost 0 bases and 2 bases, there was a span of 12 bases. CDR3 sequence (DNA): TGTGCCAGCAGCTTGGTAGCGGACTTTACCTACAATGAGCAGTTCTTC. It translates to CASSLVADFTYNEQFF.

V usage is TRBV9 and J usage is TRBJ2-7, with D unresolved. This CDR3 is built from 11 residues. The V end was cut by 4 bases, the J end by 4 bases, with 6 bases between. CDR1 SGDLS and CDR2 YYNGEE come from the germline V gene. The CDR3 bases are TGTGCCAGCAGCTTCTCTTACGAGCAGTACTTC. The encoded protein is CASSFSYEQYF.

The chain links TRBV10-2 to TRBJ2-6; 11 nucleotides align to TRBD2. The CDR3 is 18 residues long. Trimming at V came to 5 bases and at J to 0 bases, leaving 6 bases not matched to a gene. Per the germline V gene, CDR1 is WSHSY and CDR2 is SAAADI. CDR3 bases: TGCGCCAGCAGTAAGCCGGGACTAGCGGTCTCTGGGGCCAACGTCCTGACTTTC. Translation gives CASSKPGLAVSGANVLTF.

This clone was detected only a few times. V and J are TRBV2 and TRBJ1-2; D is ambiguous. The V gene's germline CDR1 is SNHLY and CDR2 FYNNEI. V lost 6 bases, J lost 4 bases, and 18 bases lay in between. This CDR3 has 15 residues. CDR3: CASSAPSMDGYGYTF. CDR3 coding DNA: TGTGCCAGCAGCGCGCCCTCGATGGACGGCTATGGCTACACCTTC.

The chain combines TRBV6-1 with TRBJ2-1; a possible D gene is TRBD2 (6 bases). The CDR3 totals 12 residues. Trimming pared 7 bases from V and 9 bases from J, leaving 13 bases between. Germline lookup yields CDR1 MNHNS and CDR2 SASEGT. This CDR3 is CASNRRAGEQFF. CDR3 in DNA: TGTGCCAGCAACAGGAGGGCGGGTGAGCAGTTCTTC.

The sample holds one count of this clone. The V and J genes are TRBV7-3 and TRBJ2-1; the D gene is possibly TRBD2 (6 bases). The CDR3 is 15 amino acids. Germline CDR1 and CDR2: SGHTA and FQGTGA. The V end was cut by 1 base, the J end by 2 bases, with 9 bases between. The CDR3 loop reads CASSLMSGAYNEQFF. DNA of the CDR3: TGTGCCAGCAGCTTAATGTCGGGAGCCTACAATGAGCAGTTCTTC.

This clone showed up just a few times. The chain recombines TRBV27 with TRBJ1-6; TRBD1 matches 11 bases. V trimming: 4 bases; J trimming: 7 bases; junction bases outside the gene matches: 6. This CDR3 is 16 amino acids long. Looked up from germline, CDR1 is MNHEY and CDR2 is SMNVEV (reference sequence). The CDR3 nucleotides read TGTGCCAGCAGTTCTCGGGACAGGGGGTTAAATTCACCCCTCCACTTT. It is translated as CASSSRDRGLNSPLHF.

The chain is built from TRBV9 and TRBJ1-5; D possibly corresponds to TRBD1 (6 bases). Germline V lookup: CDR1 SGDLS, CDR2 YYNGEE. V was pared by 4 bases and J by 3 bases, with 14 bases between. The CDR3 spans 15 residues. CDR3 sequence: CASSQGSAPNQPQHF. As DNA, the CDR3 is TGTGCCAGCAGCCAGGGGTCCGCGCCCAATCAGCCCCAGCATTTT.

The V and J genes are TRBV7-2 and TRBJ1-1; no definite D call. Germline V gene lookup returns CDR1 SGHTA and CDR2 FQGNSA. The CDR3 spans 15 residues. V gave up 1 base and J gave up 5 bases, with 14 bases separating them. CDR3 sequence (DNA): TGTGCCAGCAGCTTAGTAGGACGGGCTGGAACTGAAGCTTTCTTT. Its protein product is CASSLVGRAGTEAFF.

The V call is TRBV7-2, the J call TRBJ2-4, with a tentative D call TRBD2 (7 bases). The CDR3 runs to 18 residues. Trimming pared 5 bases from V and 1 base from J, leaving 21 bases between. Germline assignment: CDR1 SGHTA and CDR2 FQGNSA. CDR3 protein: CASSRPTAGRGAKNIQYF. DNA for the CDR3: TGTGCCAGCAGCCGCCCGACCGCGGGGAGGGGGGCCAAAAACATTCAGTACTTC.

The CDR3 DNA reads as TGTGCCAGCAGCTTAGGGTCGGAAGCCTACGAGCAGTACTTC. Translated: CASSLGSEAYEQYF. The chain carries TRBV11-2 and TRBJ2-7; no clear D. The CDR3 spans 14 residues. Trimming cost V 1 base and J 2 bases, with 9 bases left between them. Germline values: CDR1 SGHAT, CDR2 FQNNGV.

The V gene is TRBV7-6, the J gene TRBJ1-1, with D perhaps matching TRBD1 (6 bases). Germline V CDR1 and CDR2: SGHVS, FNYEAQ. Trimming removed 6 bases at V and 3 bases at J, with 17 bases between. The CDR3 totals 15 residues. CDR3 sequence (DNA): TGTGCCAGCAGTAAATCCAGGGGAAGGGACACTGAAGCTTTCTTT. Protein sequence: CASSKSRGRDTEAFF.